The TCR beta chain under discussion was sequenced for a study of radiotherapy plus CTLA-4 blockade in lung cancer. Study in general: The study recorded objective responses in roughly 18% of patients and disease control in 25% to 35%.

Study results and caveats: Interferon-beta, together with early blood T cell clone dynamics, reportedly best predicted response. The study found tumor-derived TCR clones expanded in blood after radiotherapy plus ipilimumab.

Libraries were prepared by immunoSEQ multiplex PCR; TCRdb keeps only in-frame clonotypes and omits some of them. Among around 43,000 clones, more than 60% were seen once, and the ten largest hold around a tenth. Comment on this clone: Its antigen is not known.

Trimming cost V 4 bases and J 8 bases; bases outside gene matches: 11. This CDR3 region has 15 residues. CDR1 is PRHDT, CDR2 FYEKMQ, per germline (reference sequence). Patients in the study, people with chemo-refractory metastatic non-small-cell lung cancer, received focal radiation plus ipilimumab CTLA-4 blockade. Sequencing used peripheral blood, obtained from a patient treated with radiotherapy plus ipilimumab. The clonotype was recovered from a human donor with non-small cell lung cancer who had stable disease on radiotherapy plus ipilimumab. The chain carries TRBV13 and TRBJ1-2; 9 nucleotides agree with TRBD1. Written as DNA, the CDR3 is TGTGCCAGCAGCTCCAGGACAGGGGCACGGTTGGGCTACACCTTC. Amino acid sequence: CASSSRTGARLGYTF.